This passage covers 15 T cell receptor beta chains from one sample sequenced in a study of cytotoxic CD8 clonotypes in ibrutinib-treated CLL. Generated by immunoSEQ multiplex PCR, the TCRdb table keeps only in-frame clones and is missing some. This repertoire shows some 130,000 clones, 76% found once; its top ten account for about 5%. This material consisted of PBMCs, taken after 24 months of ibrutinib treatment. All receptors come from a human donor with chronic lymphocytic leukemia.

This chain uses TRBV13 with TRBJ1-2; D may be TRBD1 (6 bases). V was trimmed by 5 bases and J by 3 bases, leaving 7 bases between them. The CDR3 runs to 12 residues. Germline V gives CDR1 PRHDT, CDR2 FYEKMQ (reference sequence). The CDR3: CASSRQDYGYTF. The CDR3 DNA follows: TGTGCCAGCAGCCGACAGGACTATGGCTACACCTTC. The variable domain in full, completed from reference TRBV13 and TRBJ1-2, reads AAGVIQSPRHLIKEKRETATLKCYPIPRHDTVYWYQQGPGQDPQFLISFYEKMQSDKGSIPDRFSAQQFSDYHSELNMSSLELGDSALYFCASSRQDYGYTFGSGTRLTVV.

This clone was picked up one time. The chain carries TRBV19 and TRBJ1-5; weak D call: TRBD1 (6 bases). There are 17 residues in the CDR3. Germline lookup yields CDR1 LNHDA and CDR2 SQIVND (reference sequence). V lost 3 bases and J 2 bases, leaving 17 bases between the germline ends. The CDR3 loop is CASSILGQLVRNQPQHF. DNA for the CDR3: TGTGCCAGTAGTATCCTCGGACAGTTGGTCCGCAATCAGCCCCAGCATTTT.

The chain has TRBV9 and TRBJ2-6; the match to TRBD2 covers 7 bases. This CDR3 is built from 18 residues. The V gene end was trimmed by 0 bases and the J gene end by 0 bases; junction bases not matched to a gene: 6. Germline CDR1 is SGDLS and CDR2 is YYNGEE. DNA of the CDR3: TGTGCCAGCAGCGTAGCGATAGCGGGCCCCTCTGGGGCCAACGTCCTGACTTTC. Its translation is CASSVAIAGPSGANVLTF.

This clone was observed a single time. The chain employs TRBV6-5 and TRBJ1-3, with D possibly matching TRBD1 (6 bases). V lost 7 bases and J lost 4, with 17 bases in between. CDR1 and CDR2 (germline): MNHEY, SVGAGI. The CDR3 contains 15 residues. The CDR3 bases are TGTGCCAGCACCCCCGGGGGAGGGACAGGAAACACCATATATTTT. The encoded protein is CASTPGGGTGNTIYF.

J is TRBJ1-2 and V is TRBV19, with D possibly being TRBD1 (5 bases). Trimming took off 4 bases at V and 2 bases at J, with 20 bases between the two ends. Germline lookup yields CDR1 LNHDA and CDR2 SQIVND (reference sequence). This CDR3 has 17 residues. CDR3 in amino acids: CASSKFSGGQSNYGYTF. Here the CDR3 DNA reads TGTGCCAGTAGTAAATTCAGCGGCGGACAATCGAACTATGGCTACACCTTC.

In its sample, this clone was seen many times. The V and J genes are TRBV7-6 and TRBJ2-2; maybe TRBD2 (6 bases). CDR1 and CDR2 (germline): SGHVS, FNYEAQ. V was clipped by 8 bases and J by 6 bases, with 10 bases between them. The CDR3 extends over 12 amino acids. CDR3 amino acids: CASSPGAGELFF. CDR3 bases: TGTGCCAGCTCACCGGGGGCCGGGGAGCTGTTTTTT.

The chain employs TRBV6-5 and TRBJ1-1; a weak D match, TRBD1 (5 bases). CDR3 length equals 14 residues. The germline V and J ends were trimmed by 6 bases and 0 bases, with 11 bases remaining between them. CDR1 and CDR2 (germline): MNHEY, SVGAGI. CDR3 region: CASRQPGLNTEAFF. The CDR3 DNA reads TGTGCCAGCAGACAACCGGGACTGAACACTGAAGCTTTCTTT.

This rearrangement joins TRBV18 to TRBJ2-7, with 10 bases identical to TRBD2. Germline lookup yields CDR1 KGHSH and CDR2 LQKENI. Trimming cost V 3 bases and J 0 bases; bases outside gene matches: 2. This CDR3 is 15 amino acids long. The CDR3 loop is CASSPGLADSYEQYF. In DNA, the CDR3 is TGTGCCAGCTCACCCGGACTAGCGGACTCCTACGAGCAGTACTTC.

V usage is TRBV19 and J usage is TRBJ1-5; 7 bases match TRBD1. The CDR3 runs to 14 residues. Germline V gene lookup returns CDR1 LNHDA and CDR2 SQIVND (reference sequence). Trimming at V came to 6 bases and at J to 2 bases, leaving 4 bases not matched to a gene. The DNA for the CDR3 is TGTGCCAGTAGGCGGACAGGTGGCAATCAGCCCCAGCATTTT. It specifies CASRRTGGNQPQHF. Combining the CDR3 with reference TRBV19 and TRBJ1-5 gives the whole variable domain DGGITQSPKYLFRKEGQNVTLSCEQNLNHDAMYWYRQDPGQGLRLIYYSQIVNDFQKGDIAEGYSVSREKKESFPLTVTSAQKNPTAFYLCASRRTGGNQPQHFGDGTRLSIL.

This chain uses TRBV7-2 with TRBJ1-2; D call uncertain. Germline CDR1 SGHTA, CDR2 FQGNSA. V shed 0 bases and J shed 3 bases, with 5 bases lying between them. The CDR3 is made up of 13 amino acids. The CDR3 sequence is CASSLAADYGYTF. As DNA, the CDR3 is TGTGCCAGCAGCTTAGCGGCAGACTATGGCTACACCTTC.

The CDR3 sequence: CASSFLEGRQGGQETQYF. As DNA, the CDR3 is TGTGCCAGCAGTTTTTTAGAGGGGAGGCAAGGGGGACAAGAGACCCAGTACTTC. The chain joins TRBV28 to TRBJ2-5; D tentatively fits TRBD1 or TRBD2 (6 bases each). Germline V CDR1 and CDR2: MDHEN, SYDVKM. Trimming took 3 bases from V and 2 from J, leaving 22 bases between them. The CDR3 is 18 amino acids.

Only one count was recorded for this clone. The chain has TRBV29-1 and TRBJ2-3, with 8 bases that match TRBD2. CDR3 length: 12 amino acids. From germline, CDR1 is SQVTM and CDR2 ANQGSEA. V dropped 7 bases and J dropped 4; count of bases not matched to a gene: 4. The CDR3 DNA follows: TGCAGCGCCCGGGGGGGGGCAGATACGCAGTATTTT. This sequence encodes CSARGGADTQYF.

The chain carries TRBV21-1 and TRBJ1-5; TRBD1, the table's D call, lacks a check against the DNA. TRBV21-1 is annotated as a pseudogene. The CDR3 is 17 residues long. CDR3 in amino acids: CASSKGDRGKSNQPQHF. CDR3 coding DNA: TGTGCCAGCAGCAAAGGAGACAGGGGCAAGAGCAATCAGCCCCAGCATTTT.

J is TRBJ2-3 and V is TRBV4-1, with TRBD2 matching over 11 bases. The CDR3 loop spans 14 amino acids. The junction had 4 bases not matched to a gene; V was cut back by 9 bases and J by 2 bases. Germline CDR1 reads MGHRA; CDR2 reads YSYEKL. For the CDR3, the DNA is TGCGCCAGGGGGACTAGCGGAAACACAGATACGCAGTATTTT. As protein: CARGTSGNTDTQYF.

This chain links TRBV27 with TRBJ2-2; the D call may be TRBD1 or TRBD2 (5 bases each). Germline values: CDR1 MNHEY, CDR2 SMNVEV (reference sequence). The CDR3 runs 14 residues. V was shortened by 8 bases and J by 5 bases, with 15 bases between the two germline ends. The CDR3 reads CASLRQGGTGELFF. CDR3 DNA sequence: TGTGCCAGCCTGCGCCAGGGCGGGACCGGGGAGCTGTTTTTT.